This T cell receptor beta chain was obtained from a study of T-cell memory formation after mild COVID-19. One entry per CDR3 protein results from TCRdb running MiXCR on the 5' RACE reads. The sample has under 110,000 distinct CDR3 sequences, around an eighth seen once. Study results and caveats: Clones from the second wave (peaking day 37) had unconfirmed SARS-CoV-2 specificity.

This CDR3 region has 13 residues. Germline V gene sequence: CDR1 SNHLY, CDR2 FYNNEI. With 1 base removed from V and 5 bases from J, the gap between germline ends came to 7 bases. With respect to this clonotype: The target antigen is unknown.

The sequenced material came from PBMCs or a T cell subset sorted from them (not recorded which). The receptor's source is an adult woman who had mild COVID-19 (a few samples of this study predate the infection). Cell type and time point are not known. The rearrangement uses TRBV2 and TRBJ2-3; no definite D call. The CDR3 loop reads CASSEVGEDTQYF. DNA of the CDR3: TGTGCCAGCAGTGAAGTAGGAGAAGATACGCAGTATTTT.